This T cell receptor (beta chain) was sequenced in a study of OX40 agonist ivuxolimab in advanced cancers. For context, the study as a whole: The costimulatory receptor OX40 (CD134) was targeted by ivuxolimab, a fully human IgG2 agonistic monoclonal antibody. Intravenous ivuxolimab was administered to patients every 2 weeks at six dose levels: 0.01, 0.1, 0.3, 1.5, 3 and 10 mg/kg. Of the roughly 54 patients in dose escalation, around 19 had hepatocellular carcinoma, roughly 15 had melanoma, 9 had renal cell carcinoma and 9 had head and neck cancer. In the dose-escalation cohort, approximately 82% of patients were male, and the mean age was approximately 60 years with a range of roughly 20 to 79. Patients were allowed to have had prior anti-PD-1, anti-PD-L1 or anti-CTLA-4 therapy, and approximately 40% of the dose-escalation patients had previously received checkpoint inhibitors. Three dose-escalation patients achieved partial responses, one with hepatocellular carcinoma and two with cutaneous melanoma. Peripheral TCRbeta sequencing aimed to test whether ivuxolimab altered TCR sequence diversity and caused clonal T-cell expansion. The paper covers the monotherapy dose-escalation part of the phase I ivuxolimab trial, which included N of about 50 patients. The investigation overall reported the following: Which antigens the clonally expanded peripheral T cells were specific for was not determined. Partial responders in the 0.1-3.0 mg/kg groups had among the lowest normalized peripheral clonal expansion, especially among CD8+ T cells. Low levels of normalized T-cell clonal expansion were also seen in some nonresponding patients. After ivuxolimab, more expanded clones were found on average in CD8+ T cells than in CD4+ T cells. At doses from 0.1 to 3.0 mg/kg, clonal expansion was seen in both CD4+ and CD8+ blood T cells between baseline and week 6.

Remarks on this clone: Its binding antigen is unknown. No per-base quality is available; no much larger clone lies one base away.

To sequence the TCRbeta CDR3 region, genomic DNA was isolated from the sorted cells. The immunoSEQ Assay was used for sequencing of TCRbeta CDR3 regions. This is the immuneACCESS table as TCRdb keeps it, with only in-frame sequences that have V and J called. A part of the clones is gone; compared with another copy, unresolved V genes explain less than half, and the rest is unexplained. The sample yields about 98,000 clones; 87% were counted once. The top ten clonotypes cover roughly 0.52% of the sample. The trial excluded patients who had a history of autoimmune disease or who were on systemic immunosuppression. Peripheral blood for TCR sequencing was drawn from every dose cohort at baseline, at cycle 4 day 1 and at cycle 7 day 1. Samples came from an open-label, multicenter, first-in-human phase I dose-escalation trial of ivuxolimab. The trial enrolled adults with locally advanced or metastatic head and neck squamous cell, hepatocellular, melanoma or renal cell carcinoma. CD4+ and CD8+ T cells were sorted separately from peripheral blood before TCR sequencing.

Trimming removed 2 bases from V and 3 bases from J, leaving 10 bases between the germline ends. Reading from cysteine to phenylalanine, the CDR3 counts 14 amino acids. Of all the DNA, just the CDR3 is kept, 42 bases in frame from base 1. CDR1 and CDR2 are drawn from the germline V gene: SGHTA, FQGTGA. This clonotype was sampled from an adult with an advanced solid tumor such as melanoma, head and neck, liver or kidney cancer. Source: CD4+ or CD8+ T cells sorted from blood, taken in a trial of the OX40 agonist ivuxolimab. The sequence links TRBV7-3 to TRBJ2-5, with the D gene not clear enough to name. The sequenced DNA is TGTGCCAGCAGCTTAGGGCTAGTGGAAGAGACCCAGTACTTC. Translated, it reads CASSLGLVEETQYF.